This T cell receptor (beta chain) is from a study of shared clonotypes between healthy human individuals. Study-level findings and limits: At large depth, rarefaction still showed sorted-subset sequencing to be incomplete. Clonotype sharing among the donors was expected to vary with sequencing depth.

Investigators spread the genomic DNA of each subset evenly over several immunoSEQ plates. Sequencing used immunoSEQ multiplex PCR; TCRdb keeps in-frame clones, though not all of them. The sample has under 1,900,000 clones, about 98.5% seen once. To note about this clone: Its specificity is not known.

V dropped 0 bases and J dropped 2 bases, with 12 bases sitting between them. The germline V gene encodes CDR1 SGHRS and CDR2 YFSETQ. The CDR3 runs to 16 residues. Sample: naive CD4+ T cells sorted from blood. The subset: CD45RA+ positively selected. The V call is TRBV5-1, the J call TRBJ1-3; no firm D call. The sequence was collected from a man in his thirties or forties in good health. The CDR3 here is CASSLVAERTGNTIYF. The CDR3 DNA reads TGCGCCAGCAGCTTGGTAGCGGAGCGAACTGGAAACACCATATATTTT.